This TCR beta chain was found in a study of OX40 agonist ivuxolimab in advanced cancers. Study-wide background: The dose-escalation group included hepatocellular carcinoma, melanoma, renal cell carcinoma and head and neck cancer.

TCRdb's copy holds only in-frame clones and misses some; the assay was immunoSEQ multiplex PCR. The top ten clones hold roughly 15% of a sample with tens of thousands of clones, roughly 90% of them seen once. This TCR was recovered from an adult with an advanced solid tumor such as melanoma, head and neck, liver or kidney cancer. The starting material was CD4+ or CD8+ T cells sorted from blood, obtained in a trial of the OX40 agonist ivuxolimab.

The CDR3 DNA reads TGTGCCAGCAGCTTAGGGAGGAGTCCTAACGAGCAGTACTTC. Amino acids: CASSLGRSPNEQYF. The chain uses TRBV11-2 and TRBJ2-7; D is possibly TRBD2 (5 bases). CDR3 length equals 14 residues. V was trimmed by 1 base and J by 5 bases, leaving 12 bases between them. CDR1 is SGHAT and CDR2 is FQNNGV in the germline V gene.